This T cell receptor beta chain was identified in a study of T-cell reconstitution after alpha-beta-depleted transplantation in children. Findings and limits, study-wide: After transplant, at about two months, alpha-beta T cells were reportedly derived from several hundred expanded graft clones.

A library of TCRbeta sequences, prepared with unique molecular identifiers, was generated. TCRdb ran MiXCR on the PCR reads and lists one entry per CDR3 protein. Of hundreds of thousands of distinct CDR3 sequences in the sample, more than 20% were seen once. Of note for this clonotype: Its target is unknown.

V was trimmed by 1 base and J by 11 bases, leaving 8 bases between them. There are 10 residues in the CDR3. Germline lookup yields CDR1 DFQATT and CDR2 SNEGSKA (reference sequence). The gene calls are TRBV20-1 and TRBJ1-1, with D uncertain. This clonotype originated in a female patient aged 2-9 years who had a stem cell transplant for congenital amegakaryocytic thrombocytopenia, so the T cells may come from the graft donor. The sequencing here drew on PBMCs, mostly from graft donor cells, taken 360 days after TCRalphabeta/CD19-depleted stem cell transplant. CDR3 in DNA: TGCAGTGCTAGAGGAGAGAGGGCTTTCTTT. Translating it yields CSARGERAFF.